One sample yielded the 26 T cell receptor beta chains listed below, sequenced in a study of cytomegalovirus exposure and HLA in healthy donors. PCR amplification relied on 60 Vbeta primers (plus 13 Jbeta primers). The repertoire was sequenced with immunoSEQ multiplex PCR; TCRdb's copy has only in-frame clones and lacks some. Of roughly 100,000 clones in the sample, roughly 71% were seen once. Source material: PBMCs. All receptors derive from a woman between 18 and 29 years old in good health and CMV-seropositive.

V is TRBV7-2 and J is TRBJ1-5; weak D call: TRBD1 (5 bases). V gave up 3 bases and J gave up 6 bases, with 9 bases separating them. Germline lookup yields CDR1 SGHTA and CDR2 FQGNSA. This CDR3 has 13 amino acids. The DNA of the CDR3 is TGTGCCAGCAGCTTGGGGGGGGTTCAGCCCCAGCATTTT. Translated, it gives CASSLGGVQPQHF.

This clone has just one count. The V and J genes are TRBV5-1 and TRBJ2-3; 15 nucleotides line up with TRBD2. From germline, CDR1 is SGHRS and CDR2 YFSETQ. Trimming removed 4 bases from V and 5 bases from J; junction bases left unmatched: 5. The CDR3 sequence is 16 residues long. The CDR3 sequence: CASSPGTSGGLDTQYF. Written as DNA, the CDR3 is TGCGCCAGCAGCCCTGGGACTAGCGGGGGGTTAGATACGCAGTATTTT.

The chain couples TRBV5-4 to TRBJ2-3, with 8 bases matching TRBD2. Per germline, CDR1 SGHNT and CDR2 YYREEE (reference sequence). CDR3 length equals 14 residues. With V trimmed by 4 bases and J by 6 bases, 7 bases remained unmatched. The CDR3 DNA is TGTGCCAGCAGCGTAAGCGGGGGCGGGGATACGCAGTATTTT. As protein: CASSVSGGGDTQYF.

The chain combines TRBV5-1 with TRBJ2-2, with a tentative D call TRBD1 (6 bases). CDR1 and CDR2 from the germline V gene are SGHRS and YFSETQ. Between the trimmed V and J ends, which lost 0 bases and 4 bases, there was a span of 7 bases. This CDR3 has 14 residues. Written as DNA, the CDR3 is TGCGCCAGCAGCTTGGAACAGGGCACCGGGGAGCTGTTTTTT. This encodes CASSLEQGTGELFF. Full variable domain (missing parts from reference TRBV5-1 and TRBJ2-2): KAGVTQTPRYLIKTRGQQVTLSCSPISGHRSVSWYQQTPGQGLQFLFEYFSETQRNKGNFPGRFSGRQFSNSRSEMNVSTLELGDSALYLCASSLEQGTGELFFGEGSRLTVL.

This clone was recorded once. This chain uses TRBV15 with TRBJ2-1; D ambiguous. Germline V CDR1 and CDR2: LNHNV, YYDKDF (reference sequence). The CDR3 runs to 13 residues. The V and J ends lost 0 bases and 10 bases respectively, with 10 bases between them. This CDR3 is CATSRDGLAEQFF. For the CDR3, the DNA is TGTGCCACCAGCAGAGATGGGCTGGCGGAGCAGTTCTTC.

The chain couples TRBV13 to TRBJ2-7; a weak D match, TRBD1 (6 bases). Trimming pared 3 bases from V and 3 bases from J, leaving 9 bases between. Germline loops: CDR1 PRHDT, CDR2 FYEKMQ (reference sequence). The CDR3 spans 13 residues. The CDR3 is CASSFGQFYEQYF. As DNA, the CDR3 is TGTGCCAGCAGCTTCGGACAGTTCTACGAGCAGTACTTC.

The chain has TRBV29-1 and TRBJ2-5, with D unclear. The J call may be mistaken, given a closer DNA end match to TRBJ2-7. Per the germline V gene, CDR1 is SQVTM and CDR2 is ANQGSEA. The CDR3 covers 13 residues. The DNA of the CDR3 is TGCAGCGTTGAAGACTCTAGCTCCTACGAGCAGTACTTC. It specifies CSVEDSSSYEQYF.

This clone appeared a few times. The rearrangement uses TRBV10-1 and TRBJ1-2, with D possibly TRBD1 on 6 matching bases. The CDR3 extends over 14 amino acids. V lost 5 bases and J lost 0, with 10 bases in between. CDR1 is WNHNN and CDR2 is SYGVQD in the germline V gene (reference sequence). CDR3 nucleotide sequence: TGCGCCAGCAGTTTACAGGGAACTAACTATGGCTACACCTTC. Its translation is CASSLQGTNYGYTF.

The table lists this clone with a few counts. Sequence at one end of the junction differs from germline and may be a read error. The chain recombines TRBV5-8 with TRBJ2-1; 8 bases line up with TRBD2. The CDR3 extends over 18 amino acids. The germline V gene has CDR1 SGHTS and CDR2 YDEGEE. The CDR3 sequence: CASSQDLGVAGMGDEQFF. The CDR3 DNA follows: TGCGCCAGCAGCCAAGATCTTGGGGTAGCGGGAATGGGGGATGAGCAGTTCTTC.

The table lists this clone with a few counts. Here the CDR3 reads CASSSPLRDRQKTQYF. The DNA of the CDR3 is TGTGCCAGCAGCTCCCCCCTCCGGGACAGACAGAAGACCCAGTACTTC. The V call is TRBV7-2, the J call TRBJ2-5, with TRBD1 identical over 7 bases. The V and J ends lost 4 bases and 6 bases, in that order; junction bases with no gene match: 14. Germline CDR1 and CDR2: SGHTA and FQGNSA. This CDR3 comprises 16 residues.

The chain links TRBV6-5 to TRBJ1-2; possible D gene TRBD1, 5 bases. Germline loops: CDR1 MNHEY, CDR2 SVGAGI. With 6 bases removed from V and 0 bases from J, the gap between germline ends came to 8 bases. The CDR3 extends over 13 amino acids. This CDR3 is CASSDSPNYGYTF. DNA for the CDR3: TGTGCCAGCAGCGACAGCCCTAACTATGGCTACACCTTC.

The chain combines TRBV15 with TRBJ2-2; D is possibly TRBD2 (5 bases). CDR3 size: 14 residues. Germline lookup yields CDR1 LNHNV and CDR2 YYDKDF (reference sequence). The V gene lost 2 bases and the J gene lost 6 bases, with 10 bases spanning the gap. DNA for the CDR3: TGTGCCACCAGCAGATCGCGGGCGGCCGGGGAGCTGTTTTTT. Its protein product is CATSRSRAAGELFF.

V and J are TRBV5-8 and TRBJ2-5; 7 nucleotides align to TRBD1. From germline, CDR1 is SGHTS and CDR2 YDEGEE. The CDR3 consists of 14 residues. V dropped 5 bases and J dropped 4; count of bases not matched to a gene: 8. This CDR3 reads CASRPSGTAETQYF. The CDR3 region has the DNA TGTGCCAGCAGACCCTCCGGGACAGCAGAGACCCAGTACTTC.

The chain recombines TRBV27 with TRBJ2-7; tentative D call: TRBD1 (6 bases). Germline V lookup: CDR1 MNHEY, CDR2 SMNVEV (reference sequence). The CDR3 has 11 amino acids. V was pared by 4 bases and J by 5 bases, with 6 bases between. CDR3 nucleotide sequence: TGTGCCAGCAGTTACAGGGACGAGCAGTACTTC. This translates into CASSYRDEQYF.

The count of this clone is one. The chain links TRBV7-6 to TRBJ2-7; 15 bases map to TRBD2. The CDR3 consists of 17 residues. Germline CDR1 and CDR2: SGHVS and FNYEAQ. J was trimmed by 3 bases and V by 4 bases; bases with no gene match: 7. The CDR3 DNA reads as TGTGCCAGCAGCTCTGGGACTAGCGGGAGGTACGTCTACGAGCAGTACTTC. Translation gives CASSSGTSGRYVYEQYF.

This rearrangement joins TRBV7-9 to TRBJ2-7, with TRBD1 as a possible D gene (6 bases). Germline CDR1 SEHNR, CDR2 FQNEAQ (reference sequence). The CDR3 has 15 amino acids. V shed 4 bases and J shed 1 base, with 14 bases lying between them. The CDR3 spells CASSSYRAGSYEQYF. Here the CDR3 DNA reads TGTGCCAGCAGCTCGTACAGGGCCGGGTCCTACGAGCAGTACTTC.

This clone was counted between two and nine times. The chain is built from TRBV29-1 and TRBJ2-3; 12 bases match TRBD2. Unmatched junction bases numbered 2, after V lost 6 bases and J lost 4 bases. Germline V gives CDR1 SQVTM, CDR2 ANQGSEA. CDR3 size: 13 residues. CDR3 loop: CSVRTSGADTQYF. CDR3 bases: TGCAGCGTGAGGACTAGCGGGGCAGATACGCAGTATTTT.

The chain combines TRBV11-2 with TRBJ2-1; the D is unclear. In germline, CDR1 is SGHAT, CDR2 FQNNGV. The CDR3 extends over 15 amino acids. V was pared by 0 bases and J by 4 bases, with 10 bases between. CDR3 DNA: TGTGCCAGCAGCTTAGATGAGCTACTTTACAATGAGCAGTTCTTC. Translation: CASSLDELLYNEQFF.

This clone turned up a few times. The V gene is TRBV6-1, the J gene TRBJ2-5, with 9 bases aligning to TRBD2. The CDR3 runs 15 residues. Germline V gene sequence: CDR1 MNHNS, CDR2 SASEGT. With V trimmed by 1 base and J by 4 bases, 4 bases remained unmatched. The CDR3 loop reads CASSEVAGGPETQYF. The CDR3 DNA reads TGTGCCAGCAGTGAAGTGGCGGGGGGGCCAGAGACCCAGTACTTC.

The V gene is TRBV2, the J gene TRBJ1-6; D ambiguous. The V gene's germline CDR1 is SNHLY and CDR2 FYNNEI. Trimming cost V 4 bases and J 9 bases, with 4 bases left between them. The CDR3 spans 11 residues. The CDR3 DNA follows: TGTGCCAGCAGTGGAGGTTCACCCCTCCACTTT. Encoded protein: CASSGGSPLHF.

The V gene is TRBV4-2, the J gene TRBJ2-1; D is ambiguous. The CDR3 contains 13 residues. V lost 1 base, J lost 3 bases, and 4 bases lay in between. The germline CDR1 and CDR2 sequences are LGHNA and YNFKEQ. For the CDR3, the DNA is TGTGCCAGCAGCCAAGGACTCTACAATGAGCAGTTCTTC. Translated, it gives CASSQGLYNEQFF.

In DNA, the CDR3 is TGCGCCAGCAGCCAAGACTACACCGGGGAGCTGTTTTTT. Translating gives CASSQDYTGELFF. This rearrangement joins TRBV4-3 to TRBJ2-2; D is unclear. The CDR3 is made up of 13 amino acids. Trimming left V 0 bases short and J 3 bases short, with 2 bases between. Per germline, CDR1 LGHNA and CDR2 YSLEER.

The chain carries TRBV7-3 and TRBJ2-6, with a tentative D call TRBD1 (6 bases). This CDR3 is built from 18 residues. Trimming removed 2 bases at V and 0 bases at J, with 14 bases between. Germline values: CDR1 SGHTA, CDR2 FQGTGA. Written as DNA, the CDR3 is TGTGCCAGCAGCTTACAAGGGGGTACCGGCTCTGGGGCCAACGTCCTGACTTTC. It encodes CASSLQGGTGSGANVLTF. Filled out from reference TRBV7-3 and TRBJ2-6, the complete variable domain reads GAGVSQTPSNKVTEKGKYVELRCDPISGHTALYWYRQSLGQGPEFLIYFQGTGAADDSGLPNDRFFAVRPEGSVSTLKIQRTERGDSAVYLCASSLQGGTGSGANVLTFGAGSRLTVL.

The chain combines TRBV5-1 with TRBJ2-5; 8 nucleotides line up with TRBD2. This CDR3 has 14 residues. Trimming at V came to 4 bases and at J to 5 bases, leaving 7 bases not matched to a gene. The germline CDR1 and CDR2 sequences are SGHRS and YFSETQ. The CDR3 nucleotides read TGCGCCAGCAGCCAAGGACTAGCTCGGGAGACCCAGTACTTC. Amino acids: CASSQGLARETQYF. The variable domain in full, completed from reference TRBV5-1 and TRBJ2-5, reads KAGVTQTPRYLIKTRGQQVTLSCSPISGHRSVSWYQQTPGQGLQFLFEYFSETQRNKGNFPGRFSGRQFSNSRSEMNVSTLELGDSALYLCASSQGLARETQYFGPGTRLLVL.

This rearrangement joins TRBV11-1 to TRBJ2-2; weak D call: TRBD2 (5 bases). Germline V gene sequence: CDR1 SGHAT, CDR2 FQDESV (reference sequence). Trimming removed 6 bases at V and 4 bases at J, with 18 bases between. The CDR3 spans 16 residues. The CDR3 loop is CASSQDLGVRTGELFF. The CDR3 region has the DNA TGTGCCAGCAGTCAGGATCTCGGGGTTCGCACCGGGGAGCTGTTTTTT.

The table lists this clone with a few counts. The genes are TRBV6-5 and TRBJ2-7; 9 nucleotides line up with TRBD2. Trimming took 5 bases from V and 3 from J; bases not matched to a gene: 5. Germline V gene sequence: CDR1 MNHEY, CDR2 SVGAGI. There are 14 residues in the CDR3. CDR3 sequence reads: CASSRLTSGYEQYF. CDR3 coding DNA: TGTGCCAGCAGTCGTTTGACTAGCGGCTACGAGCAGTACTTC.